The rows below give T cell receptor beta chains drawn from one sample of a study of cytomegalovirus exposure and HLA in healthy donors. Repertoires were generated with immunoSEQ multiplex PCR, while TCRdb's copy carries only in-frame clones and drops some. The data hold 150,000 to 200,000 clones, with 82% observed a single time. The sample comprised PBMCs. These receptors came from a middle-aged man in good health and CMV-seronegative. Both conserved end residues are part of each CDR3. The D gene is left open where the match is weak. The size field is filled for only some rows; it gives once, few, many or a size class.

CDR3 DNA | CDR3 protein | D gene | clone size | J gene | V gene
TGTGCAAGTCGCAGTAGACCAGGGGGCCTCCAGGGAGGCTACACCTTC | CASRSRPGGLQGGYTF | NA | NA | TRBJ1-2 | TRBV12-2
TGTGCCAGCTCACCACCGGGAGTTCCAGATACGCAGTATTTT | CASSPPGVPDTQYF | NA | NA | TRBJ2-3 | TRBV18
TGTGCCAGCAGCCCGAGCCCTAGCGGGGGCGTCTCCTACGAGCAGTACTTC | CASSPSPSGGVSYEQYF | TRBD2 | NA | TRBJ2-7 | TRBV7-2
TGTGCCAGCAGCGAAGAGGGGGGGCGCGACTATGGCTACACCTTC | CASSEEGGRDYGYTF | NA | once | TRBJ1-2 | TRBV6-1
TGTGCCAGCAGCCGACTAGCGGGGACCGGGGAGCTGTTTTTT | CASSRLAGTGELFF | TRBD2 | NA | TRBJ2-2 | TRBV11-2
TGTGCCAGCAGTTTACAGGGCCAGCCCCAGCATTTT | CASSLQGQPQHF | NA | NA | TRBJ1-5 | TRBV28
TGTGCCAGCAACACACTCCCGGGGTCGGGCACAGATACGCAGTATTTT | CASNTLPGSGTDTQYF | NA | NA | TRBJ2-3 | TRBV27
TGCGCCAGCAGCTTGGAGCTCACCCGAGGGTACAATGAGCAGTTCTTC | CASSLELTRGYNEQFF | NA | NA | TRBJ2-1 | TRBV5-1
TGTGCCAGCAGCAAAACAGGGTCCTGCGGAAACACCATATATTTT | CASSKTGSCGNTIYF | NA | NA | TRBJ1-3 | TRBV21-1
TGTGCCAGCAGTGGGCCCAACACTATTAGCAATCAGCCCCAGCATTTT | CASSGPNTISNQPQHF | NA | NA | TRBJ1-5 | TRBV6-1
TGTGCCAGCTCACCACGGACTAGCGGGGGGGTTCTCCAAGAGACCCAGTACTTC | CASSPRTSGGVLQETQYF | TRBD2 | NA | TRBJ2-5 | TRBV18
TGCAGTGCCGACAGGGAAGAGACCCAGTACTTC | CSADREETQYF | TRBD1 | NA | TRBJ2-5 | TRBV20-1
TGTGCCAGCAGCTTTGGCAGTACTAATGAAAAACTGTTTTTT | CASSFGSTNEKLFF | NA | once | TRBJ1-4 | TRBV11-3
TGTGCCAGCAGCCCCGGCGGGGAGACCCAGTACTTC | CASSPGGETQYF | NA | NA | TRBJ2-5 | TRBV6-5
TGCAGCGTTGTCGGAGGACTGTACTCGAACACCGGGGAGCTGTTTTTT | CSVVGGLYSNTGELFF | NA | NA | TRBJ2-2 | TRBV29-1
TGTGCCAGCAGCTTGTACGGGGACATGAACACTGAAGCTTTCTTT | CASSLYGDMNTEAFF | NA | few | TRBJ1-1 | TRBV5-5
TGTGCCAGCAGAAAGCCGGGACAGGGAATTCGAGATACGCAGTATTTT | CASRKPGQGIRDTQYF | TRBD1 | NA | TRBJ2-3 | TRBV7-2
TGCGCCAGCAGCTTGGTTCCCGGGGGGGCCCCAGATACGCAGTATTTT | CASSLVPGGAPDTQYF | TRBD2 | NA | TRBJ2-3 | TRBV5-1
TGTGCCAGCAGCTTACGCTCAGGGCAGCTGAATCAGCCCCAGCATTTT | CASSLRSGQLNQPQHF | NA | NA | TRBJ1-5 | TRBV7-2
TGTGCCAGCAGTGGATCCACAGGGGATCAGCCCCAGCATTTT | CASSGSTGDQPQHF | TRBD1 | NA | TRBJ1-5 | TRBV6-1
TGTGCCAGCAGTTACTCGAAAAGTGTGGCTAACACTGAAGCTTTCTTT | CASSYSKSVANTEAFF | NA | NA | TRBJ1-1 | TRBV6-5
TGTGCCAGCAGTTACAATGCCAGGGCTAAATGGCCCCAGCATTTT | CASSYNARAKWPQHF | NA | once | TRBJ1-5 | TRBV6-5